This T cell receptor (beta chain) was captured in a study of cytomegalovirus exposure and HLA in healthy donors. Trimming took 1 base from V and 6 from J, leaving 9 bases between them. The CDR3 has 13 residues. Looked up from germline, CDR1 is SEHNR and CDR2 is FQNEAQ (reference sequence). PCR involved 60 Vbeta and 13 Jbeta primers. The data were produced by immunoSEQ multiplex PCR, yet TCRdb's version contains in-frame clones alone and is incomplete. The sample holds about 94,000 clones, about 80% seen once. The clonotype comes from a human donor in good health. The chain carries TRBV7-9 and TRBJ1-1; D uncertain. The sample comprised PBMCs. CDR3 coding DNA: TGTGCCAGCAGCTTAGACAGAGTCTCTGAAGCTTTCTTT. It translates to CASSLDRVSEAFF.